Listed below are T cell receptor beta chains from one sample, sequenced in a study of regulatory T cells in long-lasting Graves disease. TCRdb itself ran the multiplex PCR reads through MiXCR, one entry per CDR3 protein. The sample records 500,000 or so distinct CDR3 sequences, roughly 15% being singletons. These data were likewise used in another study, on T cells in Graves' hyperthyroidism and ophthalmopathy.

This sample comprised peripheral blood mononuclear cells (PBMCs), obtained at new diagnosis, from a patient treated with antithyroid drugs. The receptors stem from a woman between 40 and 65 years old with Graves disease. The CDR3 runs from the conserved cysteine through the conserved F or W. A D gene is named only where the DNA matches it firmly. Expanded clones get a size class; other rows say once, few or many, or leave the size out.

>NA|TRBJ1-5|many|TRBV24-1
CATSDSQGGSNQPQHF
TGTGCCACCAGTGATTCCCAGGGAGGGAGTAATCAGCCCCAGCATTTT
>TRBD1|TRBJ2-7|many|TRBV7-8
CASSSVGQGNYYEQYF
TGTGCCAGCAGCTCCGTCGGACAGGGAAATTACTACGAGCAGTACTTC
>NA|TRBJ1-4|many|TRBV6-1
CASIGGLGEKLFF
TGTGCCAGCATTGGGGGTTTGGGGGAAAAACTGTTTTTT
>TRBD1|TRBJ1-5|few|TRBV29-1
CSVAQGGDQPQHF
TGCAGCGTTGCACAGGGGGGGGATCAGCCCCAGCATTTT
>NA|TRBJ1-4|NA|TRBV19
CASSANSIEKLFF
TGTGCCAGTAGTGCGAACAGCATCGAAAAACTGTTTTTT
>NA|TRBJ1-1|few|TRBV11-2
CASSHHTDSPEAFF
TGTGCCAGCAGCCACCACACAGACAGTCCTGAAGCTTTCTTT
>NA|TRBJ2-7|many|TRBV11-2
CASRHYYEQYF
TGTGCCAGCAGACATTACTACGAGCAGTACTTC
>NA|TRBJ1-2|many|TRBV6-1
CASSEAIWGAEGYTF
TGTGCCAGCAGTGAAGCTATATGGGGGGCTGAGGGCTACACCTTC
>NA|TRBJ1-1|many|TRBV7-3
CASSFGRGLEAFF
TGTGCCAGCAGCTTTGGCAGGGGACTAGAAGCTTTCTTT
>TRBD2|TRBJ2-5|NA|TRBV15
CATSRDRGEGETQYF
TGTGCCACCAGCAGAGATCGGGGGGAGGGGGAGACCCAGTACTTC
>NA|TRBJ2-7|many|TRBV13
CASTRRDGTYEQYF
TGTGCCAGCACCCGCCGGGACGGAACCTACGAGCAGTACTTC
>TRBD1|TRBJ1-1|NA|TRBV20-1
CSAGDRGTEAFF
TGCAGTGCTGGCGACAGGGGCACTGAAGCTTTCTTT
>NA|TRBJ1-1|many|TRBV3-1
CASSQVQGRTEAFF
TGTGCCAGCAGCCAAGTCCAGGGACGCACTGAAGCTTTCTTT
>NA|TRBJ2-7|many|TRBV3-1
CASSQGSQYEQYF
TGTGCCAGCAGCCAAGGATCCCAATACGAGCAGTACTTC
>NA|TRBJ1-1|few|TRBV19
CASSIGNRASTEAFF
TGTGCCAGTAGTATAGGGAACAGGGCCAGTACTGAAGCTTTCTTT
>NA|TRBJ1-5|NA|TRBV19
CASTTSHYSNQPQHF
TGTGCCAGTACCACCTCCCATTATAGCAATCAGCCCCAGCATTTT
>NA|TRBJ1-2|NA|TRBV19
CASSIPVPTGGYTF
TGTGCCAGTAGTATCCCCGTACCGACGGGGGGCTACACCTTC
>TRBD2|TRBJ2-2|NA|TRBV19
CASSIGAGDTGELFF
TGTGCCAGTAGTATAGGTGCGGGGGACACCGGGGAGCTGTTTTTT
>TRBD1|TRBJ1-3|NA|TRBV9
CASSARQGSGNTIYF
TGTGCCAGCAGCGCCCGACAGGGGTCTGGAAACACCATATATTTT
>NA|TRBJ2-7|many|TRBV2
CASRVDRYSYEQYF
TGTGCCAGCAGAGTTGACAGATACTCCTACGAGCAGTACTTC
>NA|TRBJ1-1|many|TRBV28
CASSLPVTEAFF
TGTGCCAGCAGCTTACCTGTAACTGAAGCTTTCTTT
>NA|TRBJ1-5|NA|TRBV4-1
CASSYTGISNQPQHF
TGCGCCAGCAGCTATACAGGGATTAGCAATCAGCCCCAGCATTTT
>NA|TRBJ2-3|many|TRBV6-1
CASSEALARVTDTQYF
TGTGCCAGCAGTGAAGCTTTGGCCAGGGTGACAGATACGCAGTATTTT
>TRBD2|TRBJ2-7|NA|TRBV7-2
CASSRLAYSSYEQYF
TGTGCCAGCAGCCGACTAGCGTATTCCTCCTACGAGCAGTACTTC
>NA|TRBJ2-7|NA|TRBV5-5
CASSLVEEQYF
TGTGCCAGCAGCTTGGTGGAGGAGCAGTACTTC
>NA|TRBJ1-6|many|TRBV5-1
CASSLAGTSNSPLHF
TGCGCCAGCAGCTTGGCGGGGACGTCTAATTCACCCCTCCACTTT
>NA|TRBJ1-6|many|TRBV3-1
CASSQETGRYNSPLHF
TGTGCCAGCAGCCAAGAAACCGGACGATATAATTCACCCCTCCACTTT
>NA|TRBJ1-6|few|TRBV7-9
CASTFRGSNTPLHF
TGTGCCAGCACCTTCCGGGGATCGAATACACCCCTCCACTTT
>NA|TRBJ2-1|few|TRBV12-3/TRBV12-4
CASRAGQYNEQFF
TGTGCCAGCAGGGCCGGACAGTACAATGAGCAGTTCTTC
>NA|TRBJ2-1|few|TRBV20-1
CSAPDGYNEQFF
TGCAGTGCCCCGGACGGGTACAATGAGCAGTTCTTC
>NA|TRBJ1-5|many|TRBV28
CASSPGGRLRQPQHF
TGTGCCAGCAGTCCCGGGGGAAGGTTGCGCCAGCCCCAGCATTTT
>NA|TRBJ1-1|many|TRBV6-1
CASTIEGLNTEAFF
TGTGCCAGCACCATTGAGGGGCTGAACACTGAAGCTTTCTTT
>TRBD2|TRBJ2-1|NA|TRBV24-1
CATSENPSGGAYEQFF
TGTGCCACCAGTGAAAACCCTAGCGGGGGGGCGTATGAGCAGTTCTTC
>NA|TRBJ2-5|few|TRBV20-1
CSARDLLREPQETQYF
TGCAGTGCTAGAGATCTACTCCGGGAGCCACAAGAGACCCAGTACTTC
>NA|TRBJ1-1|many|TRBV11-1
CASSFQGGGTEAFF
TGTGCCAGCAGCTTTCAGGGCGGTGGCACTGAAGCTTTCTTT
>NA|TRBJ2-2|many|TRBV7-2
CASSLAAGSITGELFF
TGTGCCAGCAGCTTAGCGGCGGGCTCGATCACCGGGGAGCTGTTTTTT
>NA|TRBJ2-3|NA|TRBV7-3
CASSKTQVTDTQYF
TGTGCCAGCAGCAAAACCCAGGTCACAGATACGCAGTATTTT